The rows below give T cell receptor beta chains drawn from one sample of a study of neurological immune-mediated disorders. TCRdb passed the 5' RACE reads through MiXCR, listing each CDR3 protein once. The data hold around 65,000 distinct CDR3 sequences, with approximately 5.3% observed a single time. What was sequenced was PBMCs. These receptors were collected from a human donor with multiple sclerosis. The donor label of this sample is uncertain. Each CDR3 is given with its conserved first and last residue. The order of the fields is D gene, J gene, CDR3 length, clone size, V gene, CDR3 DNA, CDR3 protein. A D gene is named only where the DNA matches it firmly. Rows may omit the clone size; those that give it use once, few, many or a size class.

>NA|TRBJ1-2|12|many|TRBV29-1
TGCAGCGTTGAAAATCAGGACTATGGCTACACCTTC
CSVENQDYGYTF
>TRBD2|TRBJ2-5|14|many|TRBV5-1
TGCGCCAGCAGTTTGTTAGCGGGGGCAGAGACCCAGTACTTC
CASSLLAGAETQYF
>TRBD1|TRBJ1-2|14|many|TRBV7-8
TGTGCCAGCAGCTCAAACAGGGGCGAGGATGGCTACACCTTC
CASSSNRGEDGYTF
>TRBD1|TRBJ1-4|16|many|TRBV25-1
TGTGCCAGCAGTGAATACCCTCGGGGGACAGGGGAAAAACTGTTTTTT
CASSEYPRGTGEKLFF
>NA|TRBJ2-5|16|many|TRBV7-2
TGTGCCAGCAGCTCTATCCGGACCACCTTACAAGAGACCCAGTACTTC
CASSSIRTTLQETQYF
>NA|TRBJ1-1|14|many|TRBV27
TGTGCCAGCAGCAAGACTTCTTCCAACACTGAAGCTTTCTTT
CASSKTSSNTEAFF
>TRBD2|TRBJ2-1|14|few|TRBV11-3
TGTGCCAGCAGCTTACGCGGGGGTGACAATGAGCAGTTCTTC
CASSLRGGDNEQFF
>NA|TRBJ2-1|15|few|TRBV6-1
TGTGCCAGCAGACTTGCCTACGGCTCCTACAATGAGCAGTTCTTC
CASRLAYGSYNEQFF
>NA|TRBJ2-2|12|many|TRBV5-5
TGTGCCAGCTTCAGGACACCCGGGGAGCTGTTTTTT
CASFRTPGELFF
>NA|TRBJ2-3|14|many|TRBV20-1
TGCAGTGCTAGTAATTTCCCCTTGACAGATACGCAGTATTTT
CSASNFPLTDTQYF
>NA|TRBJ2-7|12|NA|TRBV10-3
TGTGCCATCAGTGAAGCGGCGTCCGAGCAGTACTTC
CAISEAASEQYF
>NA|TRBJ1-1|14|many|TRBV12-3/TRBV12-4
TGTGCCAGCAGCTATCACCGTGTGAACACTGAAGCTTTCTTT
CASSYHRVNTEAFF
>TRBD2|TRBJ2-1|15|many|TRBV5-1
TGCGCCAGCAGCTTGGTGGGGGGGGCCTACAATGAGCAGTTCTTC
CASSLVGGAYNEQFF
>NA|TRBJ2-7|15|many|TRBV4-1
TGCGCCAGCAGCCAAGAGGTAACAGTTTCCTACGAGCAGTACTTC
CASSQEVTVSYEQYF
>NA|TRBJ1-1|13|many|TRBV29-1
TGCAGCGTTGTGGGCCCAATGAACACTGAAGCTTTCTTT
CSVVGPMNTEAFF
>NA|TRBJ1-2|14|many|TRBV5-1
TGCGCCAGCAGCCGACAGGAGCCACGGGATGGCTACACCTTC
CASSRQEPRDGYTF
>NA|TRBJ2-1|14|many|TRBV6-1
TGTGCCAGCCAGGCACAGGTTGTGTACAATGAGCAGTTCTTC
CASQAQVVYNEQFF
>TRBD1|TRBJ1-1|14|many|TRBV10-3
TGTGCCATCAGTGAGAAACAGGGGGAAACTGAAGCTTTCTTT
CAISEKQGETEAFF
>NA|TRBJ1-5|13|many|TRBV19
TGTGCCAGTAGTATAGATCGAATCCAGCCCCAGCATTTT
CASSIDRIQPQHF
>NA|TRBJ2-6|16|many|TRBV5-1
TGCGCCAGCAGCTTGGGACAGGAGGCTGGGGCCAACGTCCTGACTTTC
CASSLGQEAGANVLTF
>NA|TRBJ1-5|17|many|TRBV4-1
TGCGCCAGCAGCCAATTTCTGGGGCTCATCGGTACTCAGCCCCAGCATTTT
CASSQFLGLIGTQPQHF
>NA|TRBJ1-1|15|many|TRBV6-6
TGTGCCAGCAGGGTACAGGGACTGGGGAACACTGAAGCTTTCTTT
CASRVQGLGNTEAFF
>NA|TRBJ1-1|14|many|TRBV5-1
TGCGCCAGCAGCTTGGCCGTGTTAAACACTGAAGCTTTCTTT
CASSLAVLNTEAFF
>NA|TRBJ1-2|13|many|TRBV27
TGTGCCAGCAGTTTTGCACCAAACTATGGCTACACCTTC
CASSFAPNYGYTF
>NA|TRBJ1-1|13|many|TRBV20-1
TGCAGTGCTAGCTACGGGAAGAACACTGAAGCTTTCTTT
CSASYGKNTEAFF
>TRBD1|TRBJ2-2|18|many|TRBV5-1
TGCGCCAGCAGCTTGGAACCCCTGGGACAGGGTCTGACCGGGGAGCTGTTTTTT
CASSLEPLGQGLTGELFF
>NA|TRBJ2-1|14|many|TRBV6-5
TGTGCCAGCAGTTATATCGGACGGTACAATGAGCAGTTCTTC
CASSYIGRYNEQFF
>TRBD2|TRBJ2-7|16|many|TRBV12-3/TRBV12-4
TGTGCCAGCAGTCAAATACGGGGGGGCCGCTGGGACGAGCAGTACTTC
CASSQIRGGRWDEQYF
>NA|TRBJ1-1|14|many|TRBV5-1
TGCGCCAGCAGCCCGGTAGGACGGAACACTGAAGCTTTCTTT
CASSPVGRNTEAFF
>TRBD1|TRBJ2-7|18|many|TRBV5-1
TGCGCCAGCAGCTTGAGACCAGGGGGCGAGGTATTCTCCTACGAGCAGTACTTC
CASSLRPGGEVFSYEQYF
>NA|TRBJ1-1|14|many|TRBV20-1
TGCAGTGCTAGAAGCGGCAGCCCGAACACTGAAGCTTTCTTT
CSARSGSPNTEAFF
>NA|TRBJ1-2|13|many|TRBV20-1
TGCAGTGCTATACGGACAGCGAACTATGGCTACACCTTC
CSAIRTANYGYTF
>TRBD1|TRBJ2-4|15|many|TRBV5-1
TGCGCCAGCAGCTCCACTTTGGACAGGGGAAACATTCAGTACTTC
CASSSTLDRGNIQYF
>TRBD1|TRBJ1-5|15|many|TRBV4-1
TGCGCCAGCAGCGATAGGACAGGGAGCAATCAGCCCCAGCATTTT
CASSDRTGSNQPQHF
>NA|TRBJ2-2|14|many|TRBV7-6
TGTGCCAGCACAGGGGCGGCGAACACCGGGGAGCTGTTTTTT
CASTGAANTGELFF
>NA|TRBJ1-1|15|many|TRBV9
TGTGCCAGCAGCGTAGGGCGCTCGGGGGGCACTGAAGCTTTCTTT
CASSVGRSGGTEAFF